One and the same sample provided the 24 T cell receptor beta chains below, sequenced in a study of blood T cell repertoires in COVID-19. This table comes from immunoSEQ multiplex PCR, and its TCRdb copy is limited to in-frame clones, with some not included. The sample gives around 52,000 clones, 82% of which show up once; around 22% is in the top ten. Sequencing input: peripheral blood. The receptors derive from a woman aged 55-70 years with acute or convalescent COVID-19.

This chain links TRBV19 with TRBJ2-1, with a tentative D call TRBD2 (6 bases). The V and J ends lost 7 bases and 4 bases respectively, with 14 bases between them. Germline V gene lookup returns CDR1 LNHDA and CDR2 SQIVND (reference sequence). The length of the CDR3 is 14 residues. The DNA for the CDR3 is TGTGCCAGTAAGAATACGGGGGTTTACAATGAGCAGTTCTTC. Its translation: CASKNTGVYNEQFF.

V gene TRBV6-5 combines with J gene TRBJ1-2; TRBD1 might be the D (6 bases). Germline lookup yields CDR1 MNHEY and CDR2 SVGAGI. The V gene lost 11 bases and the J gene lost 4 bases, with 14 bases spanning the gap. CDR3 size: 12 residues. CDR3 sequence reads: CARKTGFYGYTF. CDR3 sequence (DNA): TGTGCCCGCAAAACAGGGTTCTATGGCTACACCTTC.

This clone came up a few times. CDR3 sequence: CASSLMGGTGNIQYF. CDR3 nucleotide sequence: TGTGCCAGCAGCTTAATGGGGGGGACAGGAAACATTCAGTACTTC. V usage is TRBV7-3 and J usage is TRBJ2-4; weak D call: TRBD1 (8 bases). Between the trimmed V and J ends, which lost 1 base and 6 bases, there was a span of 13 bases. The CDR3 length is 15 residues. Germline V gene sequence: CDR1 SGHTA, CDR2 FQGTGA.

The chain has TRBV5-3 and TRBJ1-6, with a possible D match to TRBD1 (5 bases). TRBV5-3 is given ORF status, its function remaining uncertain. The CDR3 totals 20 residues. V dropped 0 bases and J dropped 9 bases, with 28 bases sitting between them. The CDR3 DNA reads TGTGCCAGAAGCTTGGGCGAGGCCCAGGGAAAATTTAGAGTGGGTTCACCCCTCCACTTT. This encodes CARSLGEAQGKFRVGSPLHF.

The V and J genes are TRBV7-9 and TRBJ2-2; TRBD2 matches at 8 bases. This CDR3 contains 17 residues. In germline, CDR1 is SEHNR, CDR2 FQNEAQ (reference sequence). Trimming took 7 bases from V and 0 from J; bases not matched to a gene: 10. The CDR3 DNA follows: TGTGCCAGCACTAAAAAGCGGGGGCGGGCGAACACCGGGGAGCTGTTTTTT. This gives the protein CASTKKRGRANTGELFF.

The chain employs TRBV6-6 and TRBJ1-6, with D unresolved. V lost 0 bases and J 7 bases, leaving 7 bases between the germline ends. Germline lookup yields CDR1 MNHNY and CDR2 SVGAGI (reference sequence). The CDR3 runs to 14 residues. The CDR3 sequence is CASSYSQTNSPLHF. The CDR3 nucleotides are TGTGCCAGCAGTTACTCACAGACGAATTCACCCCTCCACTTT.

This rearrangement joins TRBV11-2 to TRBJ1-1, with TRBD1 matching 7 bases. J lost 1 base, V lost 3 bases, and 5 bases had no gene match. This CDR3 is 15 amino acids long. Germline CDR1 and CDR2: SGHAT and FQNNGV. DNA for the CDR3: TGTGCCAGCAGCTTTACAGGGGAGAGGAACACTGAAGCTTTCTTT. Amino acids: CASSFTGERNTEAFF.

CDR3 DNA sequence: TGTGCCAGCAGCCAAGAGCGGGGGGCCCCCGGGGAGCTGTTTTTT. It translates to CASSQERGAPGELFF. This chain joins TRBV3-1 (or the pseudogene TRBV3-2) and TRBJ2-2; TRBD2 matches 8 bases. CDR3 size: 15 residues. Losses at the gene ends were 0 bases for V and 6 bases for J; bases not matched to a gene: 3. Germline CDR1 and CDR2: LGHDT and YNNKEL (reference sequence).

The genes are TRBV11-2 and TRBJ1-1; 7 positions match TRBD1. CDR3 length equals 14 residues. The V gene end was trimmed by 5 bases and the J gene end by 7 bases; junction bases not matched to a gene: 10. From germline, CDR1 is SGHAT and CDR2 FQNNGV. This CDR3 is CASSTQDRPVEAFF. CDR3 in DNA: TGTGCCAGCAGCACCCAGGACAGGCCCGTTGAAGCTTTCTTT.

The CDR3 coding sequence is TGTGCCAGCAGCTTGGGGGACAGAAATAATGAAAAACTGTTTTTT. This sequence encodes CASSLGDRNNEKLFF. The V gene is TRBV5-6, the J gene TRBJ1-4; 7 positions match TRBD1. The CDR3 sequence is 15 residues long. J lost 4 bases, V lost 0 bases, and 3 bases had no gene match. CDR1 and CDR2 from the germline V gene are SGHDT and YYEEEE.

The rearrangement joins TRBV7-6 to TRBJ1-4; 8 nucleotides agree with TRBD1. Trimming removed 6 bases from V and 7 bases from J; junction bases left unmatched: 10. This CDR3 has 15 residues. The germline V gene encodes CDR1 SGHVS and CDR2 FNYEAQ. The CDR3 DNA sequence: TGTGCCAGCAGTCCCTCGGGAACAGGGGGTGAAAAACTGTTTTTT. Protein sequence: CASSPSGTGGEKLFF.

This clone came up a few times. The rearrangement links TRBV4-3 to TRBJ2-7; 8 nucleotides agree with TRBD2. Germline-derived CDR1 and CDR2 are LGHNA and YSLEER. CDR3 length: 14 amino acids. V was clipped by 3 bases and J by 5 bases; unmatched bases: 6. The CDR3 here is CASSHREGVHEQYF. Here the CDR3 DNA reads TGCGCCAGCAGCCACCGGGAGGGGGTTCACGAGCAGTACTTC.

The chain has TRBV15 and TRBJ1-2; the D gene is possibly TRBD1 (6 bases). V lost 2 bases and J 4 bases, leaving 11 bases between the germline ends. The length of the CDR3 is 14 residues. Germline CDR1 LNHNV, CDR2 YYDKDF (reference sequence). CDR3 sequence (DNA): TGTGCCACCAGCAGATCGGACAGCACCTATGGCTACACCTTC. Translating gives CATSRSDSTYGYTF. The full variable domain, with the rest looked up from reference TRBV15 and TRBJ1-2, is DAMVIQNPRYQVTQFGKPVTLSCSQTLNHNVMYWYQQKSSQAPKLLFHYYDKDFNNEADTPDNFQSRRPNTSFCFLDIRSPGLGDTAMYLCATSRSDSTYGYTFGSGTRLTVV.

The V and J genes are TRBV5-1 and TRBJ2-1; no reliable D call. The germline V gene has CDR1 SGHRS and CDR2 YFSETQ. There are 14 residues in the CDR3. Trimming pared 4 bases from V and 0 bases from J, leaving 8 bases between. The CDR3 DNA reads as TGCGCCAGCAGCCGACAAGACTCCTACAATGAGCAGTTCTTC. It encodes CASSRQDSYNEQFF.

The CDR3 loop is CASSFQGQETQYF. The DNA for the CDR3 is TGCGCCAGCAGCTTTCAGGGACAAGAGACCCAGTACTTC. V usage is TRBV5-1 and J usage is TRBJ2-5, with D maybe TRBD1 (5 bases). V gave up 2 bases and J gave up 2 bases, with 7 bases separating them. Per the germline V gene, CDR1 is SGHRS and CDR2 is YFSETQ. CDR3 length equals 13 residues.

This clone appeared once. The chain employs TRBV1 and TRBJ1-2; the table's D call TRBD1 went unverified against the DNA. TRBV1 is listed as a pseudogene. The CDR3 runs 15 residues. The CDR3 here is CTIPTGVIPSYGYTF. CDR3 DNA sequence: TGCACCATTCCCACAGGGGTCATTCCGAGCTATGGCTACACCTTC.

The CDR3 sequence is CASSVIRADTQYF. Written as DNA, the CDR3 is TGTGCCAGCAGCGTTATCCGGGCAGATACGCAGTATTTT. The V and J genes are TRBV11-2 and TRBJ2-3; D gene unclear. Looked up from germline, CDR1 is SGHAT and CDR2 is FQNNGV. The V end was cut by 5 bases, the J end by 4 bases, with 10 bases between. This CDR3 contains 13 residues.

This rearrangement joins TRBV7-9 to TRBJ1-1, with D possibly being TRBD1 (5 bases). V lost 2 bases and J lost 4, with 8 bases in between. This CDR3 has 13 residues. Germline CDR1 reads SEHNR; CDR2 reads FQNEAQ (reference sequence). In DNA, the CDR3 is TGTGCCAGCAGCTTACCCGGGGGCACTGAAGCTTTCTTT. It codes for CASSLPGGTEAFF.

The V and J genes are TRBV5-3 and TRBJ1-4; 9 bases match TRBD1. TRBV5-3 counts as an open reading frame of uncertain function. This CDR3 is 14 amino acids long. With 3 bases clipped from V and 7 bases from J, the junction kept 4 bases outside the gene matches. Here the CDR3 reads CARSWGTGSEKLFF. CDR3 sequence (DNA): TGTGCCAGAAGCTGGGGGACAGGGAGTGAAAAACTGTTTTTT.

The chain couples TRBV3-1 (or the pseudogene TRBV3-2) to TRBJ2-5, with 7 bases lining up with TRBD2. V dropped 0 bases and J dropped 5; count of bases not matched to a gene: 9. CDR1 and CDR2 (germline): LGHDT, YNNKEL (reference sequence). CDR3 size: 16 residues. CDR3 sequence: CASSQDLTAGEETQYF. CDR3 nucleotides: TGTGCCAGCAGCCAAGATCTTACGGCGGGGGAGGAGACCCAGTACTTC.

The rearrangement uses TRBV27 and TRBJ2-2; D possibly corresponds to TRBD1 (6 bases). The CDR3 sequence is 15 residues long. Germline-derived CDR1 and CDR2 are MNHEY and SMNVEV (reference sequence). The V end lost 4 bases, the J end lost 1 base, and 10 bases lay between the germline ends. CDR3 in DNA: TGTGCCAGCAGTTGGGGCAGGGGGAACACCGGGGAGCTGTTTTTT. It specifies CASSWGRGNTGELFF.

The CDR3 DNA sequence: TGTGCCAGTACTCGGACTAGCGGGTTGAACCAAGAGACCCAGTACTTC. Translation gives CASTRTSGLNQETQYF. The chain combines TRBV19 with TRBJ2-5; 11 positions match TRBD2. The CDR3 has 16 amino acids. The trim removed 7 bases at V and 0 bases at J, leaving 7 bases unmatched. Germline V gene sequence: CDR1 LNHDA, CDR2 SQIVND (reference sequence).

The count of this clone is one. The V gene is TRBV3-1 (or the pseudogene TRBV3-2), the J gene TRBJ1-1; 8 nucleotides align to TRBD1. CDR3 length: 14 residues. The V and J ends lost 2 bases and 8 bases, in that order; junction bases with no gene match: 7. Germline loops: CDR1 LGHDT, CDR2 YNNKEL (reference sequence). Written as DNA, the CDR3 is TGTGCCAGCAGCCAAAGACAGGGGACGGGGGAAGCTTTCTTT. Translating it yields CASSQRQGTGEAFF.

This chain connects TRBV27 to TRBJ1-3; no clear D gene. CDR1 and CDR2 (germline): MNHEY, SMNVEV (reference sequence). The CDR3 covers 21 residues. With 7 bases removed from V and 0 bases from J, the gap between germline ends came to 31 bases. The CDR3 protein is CASNPPKRTDLHFLSGNTIYF. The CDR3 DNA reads TGTGCCAGCAATCCCCCCAAGCGGACGGACCTCCACTTTCTCTCTGGAAACACCATATATTTT.